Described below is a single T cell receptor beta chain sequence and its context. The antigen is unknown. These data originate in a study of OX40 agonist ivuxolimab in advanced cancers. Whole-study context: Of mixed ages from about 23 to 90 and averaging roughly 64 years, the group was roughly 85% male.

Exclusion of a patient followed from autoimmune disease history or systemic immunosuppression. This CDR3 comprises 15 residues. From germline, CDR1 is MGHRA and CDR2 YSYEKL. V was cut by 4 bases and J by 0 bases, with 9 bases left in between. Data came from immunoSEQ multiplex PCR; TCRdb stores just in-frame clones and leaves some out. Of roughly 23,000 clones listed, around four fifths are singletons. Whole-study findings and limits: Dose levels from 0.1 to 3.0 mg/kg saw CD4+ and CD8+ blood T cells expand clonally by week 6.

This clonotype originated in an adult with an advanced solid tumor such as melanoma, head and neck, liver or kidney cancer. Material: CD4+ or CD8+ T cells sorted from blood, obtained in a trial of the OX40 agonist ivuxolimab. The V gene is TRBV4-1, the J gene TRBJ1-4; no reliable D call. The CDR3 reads CASSLRGSTNEKLFF. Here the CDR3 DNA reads TGCGCCAGCAGCCTAAGAGGATCAACTAATGAAAAACTGTTTTTT.